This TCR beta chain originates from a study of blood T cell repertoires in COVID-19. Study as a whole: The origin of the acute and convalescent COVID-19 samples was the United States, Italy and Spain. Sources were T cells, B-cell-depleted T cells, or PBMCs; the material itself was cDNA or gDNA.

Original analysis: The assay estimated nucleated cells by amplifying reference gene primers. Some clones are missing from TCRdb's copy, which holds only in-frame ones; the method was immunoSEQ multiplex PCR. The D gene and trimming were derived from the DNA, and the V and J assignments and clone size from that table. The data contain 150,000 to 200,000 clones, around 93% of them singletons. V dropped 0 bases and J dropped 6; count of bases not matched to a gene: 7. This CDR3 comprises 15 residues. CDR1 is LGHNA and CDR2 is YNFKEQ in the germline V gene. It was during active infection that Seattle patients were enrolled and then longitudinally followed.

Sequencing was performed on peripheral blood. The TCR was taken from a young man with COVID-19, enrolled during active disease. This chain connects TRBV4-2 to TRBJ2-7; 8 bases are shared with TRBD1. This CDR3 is CASSQDWTGYLEQYF. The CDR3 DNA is TGTGCCAGCAGCCAAGATTGGACAGGGTATCTCGAGCAGTACTTC.